This T cell receptor beta chain was recovered during a study of T cells in Graves' hyperthyroidism and ophthalmopathy. At the level of the study: Peripheral blood was obtained at initial diagnosis, preceding any treatment.

TCR beta CDR3 regions were amplified from RNA. HTBI primers drove first-round RT-PCR of the TCR CDR3. Each CDR3 protein gets one entry after TCRdb re-called the multiplex PCR reads with MiXCR. The sample includes 300,000 or so distinct CDR3 sequences, about 17% of them seen just once. Disease duration was under 3 months in the ophthalmopathy patients, who also had a Clinical Activity Score of at least 3 and a NOSPECS grade of at least 4. The CDR3 runs 14 residues. Germline V gives CDR1 DFQATT, CDR2 SNEGSKA (reference sequence). V was pared by 0 bases and J by 5 bases, with 14 bases between. This clonotype has a count of ten or more.

The material sequenced was blood. This receptor was taken from a woman aged 55-69 years with Graves' ophthalmopathy. The V gene is TRBV20-1, the J gene TRBJ2-7, with D possibly TRBD2 on 7 matching bases. CDR3 in amino acids: CSARDGEGVNEQYF. The CDR3 nucleotides are TGCAGTGCTAGAGATGGGGAGGGGGTAAACGAGCAGTACTTC.